These T cell receptor beta chains were read from a single sample in a study of blood T cell repertoires in COVID-19. This table comes from immunoSEQ multiplex PCR, and its TCRdb copy is limited to in-frame clones, with some not included. Among 130,000 or so clones listed, roughly 84% were seen once. Sequencing was carried out using peripheral blood. The receptor set was obtained from a woman in her fifties or sixties with acute or convalescent COVID-19. The conserved cysteine and the conserved F or W are not part of the CDR3 here.

TRBV10-3	TRBJ1-5	AISDGRQGIEPQH
TRBV12-5	TRBJ2-2	ASGLVLTGGGTGELF
TRBV6-4	TRBJ2-1	ASSTGQGLGNEQF
TRBV5-6	TRBJ2-3	ASSDTSTDTQY
TRBV19	TRBJ2-1	ASSIGGADEQF
TRBV18	TRBJ1-2	ASSPLRYGYT
TRBV11-3	TRBJ1-5	ASSLGGGDNQPQH
TRBV6-2/TRBV6-3	TRBJ1-2	ASSPQGILEGYT
TRBV11-2	TRBJ2-2	ASSHGLAGGTGELF
TRBV28	TRBJ1-3	ASSFVGENTIY
TRBV6-1	TRBJ1-2	ASSDPRQGAYGYT
TRBV7-6	TRBJ2-2	ASSPEQGRFTGELF
TRBV6-5	TRBJ2-5	ASKGGGVRETQY
TRBV29-1	TRBJ2-7	SVGRSMSGEQY
TRBV15	TRBJ1-3	ATSSNWNTIY
TRBV7-2	TRBJ2-3	ASSFVAGGTDTQY
TRBV9	TRBJ2-7	ASSVGQGASYEQY
TRBV10-3	TRBJ1-2	AIGGETGTGARNYGYT
TRBV19	TRBJ1-6	ASSRGLSPLH
TRBV5-1	TRBJ1-5	ASSLDGDNNQPQH
TRBV27	TRBJ2-7	ASSISGGEQY
TRBV7-2	TRBJ2-7	ASSLNRGHPYEQY
TRBV19	TRBJ2-7	ASNPTGSSSYEQY
TRBV7-9	TRBJ1-3	ASSSGGRSDTIY
TRBV11-2	TRBJ2-7	ASSLARQGRRDEQY
TRBV29-1	TRBJ2-3	SALGTRSTDTQY
TRBV5-5	TRBJ1-5	ASRAGTGNQPQH
TRBV5-6	TRBJ1-5	ASSLYQGAPSNQPQH
TRBV6-5	TRBJ1-4	ASSSRQGGEKLF
TRBV18	TRBJ2-7	ASSRYSGESYEQY
TRBV4-3	TRBJ2-7	ASSHTSGSYEQY
TRBV2	TRBJ2-1	ASSLRQGTYNEQF
TRBV5-4	TRBJ1-6	ASSFRGFYNSPLH
TRBV7-9	TRBJ1-1	ASSLEGALTEAF
TRBV18	TRBJ1-4	ASSPYPDRPKEKLF
TRBV19	TRBJ2-6	ASSPSSGANVLT
TRBV3-1/TRBV3-2	TRBJ2-3	ASSLGSGRLDTQY
TRBV29-1	TRBJ2-7	SVADRAVSYEQY
TRBV11-3	TRBJ1-2	ASSAMSGDGYT
TRBV19	TRBJ1-2	ASTGQGIYGYT
TRBV6-5	TRBJ1-2	ASSTGDRVDGYT
TRBV3-1/TRBV3-2	TRBJ2-2	ASSRGLAGAGELF
TRBV5-1	TRBJ2-1	ASSAGTSGYNEQF
TRBV13	TRBJ2-3	ASSPGRLAGYTDTQY
TRBV5-5	TRBJ2-5	ASTHPGQATETQY
TRBV30	TRBJ1-6	AWSEDTHSPLH
TRBV4-1	TRBJ2-7	ASSQDGGMTGSYEQY
TRBV5-6	TRBJ1-1	ASSEVQGKRAMNTEAF
TRBV6-6	TRBJ2-5	ASSPRGLAGGLGQETQY
TRBV11-3	TRBJ1-2	ASSLRGQGPLFNYGYT
TRBV4-1	TRBJ1-1	ASSRPGFTEAF